The next 7 T cell receptor beta chains were all read from a single sample in a study of blood T cell repertoires in COVID-19. Measured with immunoSEQ multiplex PCR; TCRdb has only the in-frame clones, and not every one. There are approximately 14,000 clones in the sample; about 84% occur only once, and 25% to 35% lies in the top ten. The sequencing input was peripheral blood. These receptors were obtained from a human donor in a cohort sampled during active COVID-19.

The chain has TRBV21-1 and TRBJ1-5; the D call TRBD1 from the table was never checked on the DNA. TRBV21-1 is a listed pseudogene. CDR3 length: 15 residues. CDR3 DNA sequence: TGTGCCAGCAGCAAGGACAGGGGGCTGCGGGGGCCCCAGCATTTT. Amino acids: CASSKDRGLRGPQHF.

The V call is TRBV29-1, the J call TRBJ2-2, with 8 bases identical to TRBD2. The CDR3 totals 14 residues. After removal of 7 bases from V and 4 bases from J, the junction contained 8 bases not matched to a gene. Germline CDR1 reads SQVTM; CDR2 reads ANQGSEA. The CDR3 DNA reads as TGCAGCGCCGCGGGGGGTGTGGGCACCGGGGAGCTGTTTTTT. Its translation: CSAAGGVGTGELFF.

The chain employs TRBV24-1 and TRBJ2-1, with 7 bases matching TRBD1. Trimming at V came to 3 bases and at J to 14 bases, leaving 12 bases not matched to a gene. CDR1 is KGHDR, CDR2 SFDVKD, per germline. CDR3 size: 14 residues. The CDR3 is CATSDTLRQGKEFF. The CDR3 DNA reads TGTGCCACCAGTGATACCCTCCGACAGGGAAAGGAGTTCTTC.

The chain uses TRBV6-1 and TRBJ2-1; 7 positions agree with TRBD1. Germline CDR1 reads MNHNS; CDR2 reads SASEGT. CDR3 length equals 17 residues. V lost 0 bases to trimming and J lost 7 bases; unmatched junction nucleotides: 12. The CDR3 DNA is TGTGCCAGCAGTGAAGCGCATGAGACAGGGTGGCCAAATGAGCAGTTCTTC. Protein: CASSEAHETGWPNEQFF.

This chain links TRBV2 with TRBJ1-1; D is unclear. Trimming stripped 4 bases from V and 0 bases from J, with 6 bases between. Germline values: CDR1 SNHLY, CDR2 FYNNEI. This CDR3 is built from 13 residues. The CDR3 DNA reads TGTGCCAGCAGTGTGCGTATGAACACTGAAGCTTTCTTT. It codes for CASSVRMNTEAFF.

The chain couples TRBV4-1 to TRBJ2-1; D gene uncertain. Germline assignment: CDR1 MGHRA and CDR2 YSYEKL. The CDR3 loop spans 16 amino acids. Trimming left V 3 bases short and J 0 bases short, with 12 bases between. Here the CDR3 reads CASSQARKSSYNEQFF. In DNA, the CDR3 is TGCGCCAGCAGCCAGGCTAGAAAAAGCTCCTACAATGAGCAGTTCTTC.

V usage is TRBV7-9 and J usage is TRBJ2-7; 7 bases are shared with TRBD1. Germline assignment: CDR1 SEHNR and CDR2 FQNEAQ (reference sequence). CDR3 length: 14 residues. Unmatched junction bases numbered 5, after V lost 4 bases and J lost 2 bases. The CDR3: CASSWGTETYEQYF. CDR3 coding DNA: TGTGCCAGCAGCTGGGGGACAGAAACCTACGAGCAGTACTTC.